Listed below are T cell receptor beta chains from one sample, sequenced in a study of shared clonotypes between healthy human individuals. Profiled with immunoSEQ multiplex PCR; TCRdb holds only in-frame clones, not every one. The profile covers 800,000 or so clones, with about 96% appearing a single time and less than 0.25% taken by the ten largest. Input material: naive CD8+ T cells sorted from blood. These receptors originate from a man aged 25-45 years in good health. Each CDR3 is given with its conserved first and last residue. The order of the fields is CDR3 protein, CDR3 DNA, V gene, J gene, clone size, D gene. D genes are given only for firm matches. The listing skips clone size in some rows; elsewhere it reads once, few, many or a size class.

cdr3_aa: CASSGQGGTEAFF
cdr3_nt: TGCGCCAGCAGTGGACAGGGAGGCACTGAAGCTTTCTTT
v_call: TRBV10-2
j_call: TRBJ1-1
clone_size: -
d_call: TRBD1

cdr3_aa: CASSFGRTGGYSTTNEKLFF
cdr3_nt: TGTGCCAGCAGCTTTGGCCGGACAGGGGGTTATTCCACAACTAATGAAAAACTGTTTTTT
v_call: TRBV7-6
j_call: TRBJ1-4
clone_size: -
d_call: TRBD1

cdr3_aa: CASSPQGTEAFF
cdr3_nt: TGTGCCAGCAGTCCCCAGGGTACTGAAGCTTTCTTT
v_call: TRBV6-5
j_call: TRBJ1-1
clone_size: once
d_call: -

cdr3_aa: CASSAWTSGYEQYF
cdr3_nt: TGTGCCAGTAGTGCGTGGACTAGCGGTTACGAGCAGTACTTC
v_call: TRBV19
j_call: TRBJ2-7
clone_size: -
d_call: TRBD2

cdr3_aa: CASSSGGGYEQYF
cdr3_nt: TGTGCCAGCAGCTCGGGTGGGGGCTACGAGCAGTACTTC
v_call: TRBV11-2
j_call: TRBJ2-7
clone_size: once
d_call: -

cdr3_aa: CASSLELAGGNEQFF
cdr3_nt: TGTGCTAGCAGCTTAGAACTAGCGGGAGGCAATGAGCAGTTCTTC
v_call: TRBV7-7
j_call: TRBJ2-1
clone_size: -
d_call: TRBD2

cdr3_aa: CASSTDGYEQYF
cdr3_nt: TGTGCCAGCAGTACGGACGGCTACGAGCAGTACTTC
v_call: TRBV28
j_call: TRBJ2-7
clone_size: few
d_call: -

cdr3_aa: CATSRATGSSYEQYF
cdr3_nt: TGTGCCACCAGCAGAGCGACAGGTAGCTCCTACGAGCAGTACTTC
v_call: TRBV15
j_call: TRBJ2-7
clone_size: -
d_call: -

cdr3_aa: CASSLWPEIDTEAFF
cdr3_nt: TGTGCCAGCAGCTTATGGCCGGAGATAGACACTGAAGCTTTCTTT
v_call: TRBV7-9
j_call: TRBJ1-1
clone_size: -
d_call: -

cdr3_aa: CASSGTSGTFSGGWEQYF
cdr3_nt: TGTGCCAGCAGCGGGACTAGCGGGACCTTTTCCGGAGGTTGGGAGCAGTACTTC
v_call: TRBV2
j_call: TRBJ2-7
clone_size: -
d_call: TRBD2

cdr3_aa: CASSPLPGQDSTDTQYF
cdr3_nt: TGTGCCAGCAGCCCCCTCCCGGGACAGGATAGCACAGATACGCAGTATTTT
v_call: TRBV7-9
j_call: TRBJ2-3
clone_size: once
d_call: TRBD1

cdr3_aa: CSVVRSGGSPGNEQFF
cdr3_nt: TGCAGCGTTGTACGGTCGGGCGGGAGTCCAGGCAATGAGCAGTTCTTC
v_call: TRBV29-1
j_call: TRBJ2-1
clone_size: -
d_call: TRBD2

cdr3_aa: CASSSPGGTGAPYNEQFF
cdr3_nt: TGTGCCAGCAGCTCACCCGGGGGGACAGGGGCCCCCTACAATGAGCAGTTCTTC
v_call: TRBV7-9
j_call: TRBJ2-1
clone_size: -
d_call: TRBD1

cdr3_aa: CASGRDRVTDTQYF
cdr3_nt: TGTGCCAGCGGCCGGGACAGGGTCACAGATACGCAGTATTTT
v_call: TRBV28
j_call: TRBJ2-3
clone_size: -
d_call: TRBD1

cdr3_aa: CASSIGASGHQETQYF
cdr3_nt: TGTGCCAGTAGTATAGGGGCTAGCGGGCATCAAGAGACCCAGTACTTC
v_call: TRBV19
j_call: TRBJ2-5
clone_size: -
d_call: TRBD2

cdr3_aa: CASSWADTQYF
cdr3_nt: TGTGCCAGCAGCTGGGCAGATACGCAGTATTTT
v_call: TRBV5-6
j_call: TRBJ2-3
clone_size: once
d_call: -

cdr3_aa: CASDTGGPGYEQYF
cdr3_nt: TGTGCCAGCGACACAGGGGGCCCTGGCTACGAGCAGTACTTC
v_call: TRBV2
j_call: TRBJ2-7
clone_size: -
d_call: TRBD1

cdr3_aa: CASSLSPSYEQYF
cdr3_nt: TGTGCCAGCAGTTTAAGCCCCTCCTACGAGCAGTACTTC
v_call: TRBV27
j_call: TRBJ2-7
clone_size: once
d_call: -

cdr3_aa: CAASEDRGTYNEQFF
cdr3_nt: TGTGCCGCGTCGGAGGACAGGGGCACCTACAATGAGCAGTTCTTC
v_call: TRBV28
j_call: TRBJ2-1
clone_size: once
d_call: TRBD1

cdr3_aa: CASSLTGNEQFF
cdr3_nt: TGTGCCAGCAGTTTAACAGGGAATGAGCAGTTCTTC
v_call: TRBV27
j_call: TRBJ2-1
clone_size: few
d_call: -